The next 29 T cell receptor beta chains were all read from a single sample in a study of OX40 agonist ivuxolimab in advanced cancers. The data were produced by immunoSEQ multiplex PCR, yet TCRdb's version contains in-frame clones alone and is incomplete. The sample lists about 57,000 clones, about four fifths seen once, with about 4.5% in the top ten. Source: CD4+ or CD8+ T cells sorted from blood, taken in a trial of the OX40 agonist ivuxolimab. The receptors come from an adult with an advanced solid tumor such as melanoma, head and neck, liver or kidney cancer.

Relative to its sample, this clone is medium-sized (0.01 to 0.1%). The genes are TRBV10-3 and TRBJ2-7; 7 bases fit TRBD2. The V and J ends lost 5 bases and 0 bases, in that order; junction bases with no gene match: 10. Germline V gene sequence: CDR1 ENHRY, CDR2 SYGVKD. CDR3 length: 16 amino acids. The CDR3 reads CAISSTPSGVSYEQYF. CDR3 nucleotides: TGTGCCATCAGTTCCACCCCTAGCGGAGTCTCCTACGAGCAGTACTTC.

Only a few counts were recorded for this clone. The genes are TRBV10-3 and TRBJ1-1; 9 nucleotides align to TRBD1. The CDR3 is 14 residues long. Germline-derived CDR1 and CDR2 are ENHRY and SYGVKD. V lost 6 bases and J lost 4; bases outside the gene matches: 6. The CDR3 coding sequence is TGTGCCATCAGCCAGGGACAGGGATTCACTGAAGCTTTCTTT. Translating gives CAISQGQGFTEAFF.

The V and J genes are TRBV6-6 and TRBJ2-3; tentative D call: TRBD2 (7 bases). Germline loops: CDR1 MNHNY, CDR2 SVGAGI (reference sequence). CDR3 length: 15 residues. V lost 5 bases and J lost 3, with 15 bases in between. CDR3 sequence (DNA): TGTGCCAGCAGTCATTGGGGGGGGCTTACAGATACGCAGTATTTT. As protein: CASSHWGGLTDTQYF.

The genes are TRBV2 and TRBJ1-4; tentatively, D is TRBD1 (5 bases). V gave up 6 bases and J gave up 8 bases, with 10 bases separating them. The CDR3 runs 12 residues. Germline V gives CDR1 SNHLY, CDR2 FYNNEI. CDR3 sequence reads: CASRGEGEKLFF. In DNA, the CDR3 is TGTGCCAGCAGGGGAGAGGGGGAAAAACTGTTTTTT.

The genes are TRBV7-9 and TRBJ2-5, with 8 bases matching TRBD2. Germline V gene sequence: CDR1 SEHNR, CDR2 FQNEAQ (reference sequence). The CDR3 spans 19 residues. The junction had 15 bases not matched to a gene; V was cut back by 1 base and J by 2 bases. DNA of the CDR3: TGTGCCAGCAGCTTAGACCCCCGAGGGTGGCGGGAGGAACAAGAGACCCAGTACTTC. It translates to CASSLDPRGWREEQETQYF.

V is TRBV2 and J is TRBJ2-7; tentatively, D is TRBD1 or TRBD2 (6 bases each). V was clipped by 11 bases and J by 3 bases, with 17 bases between them. Germline-derived CDR1 and CDR2 are SNHLY and FYNNEI. CDR3 length equals 13 residues. In DNA form, the CDR3 reads TGTGCCGGGGGCCGGGGGCTGGGCTACGAGCAGTACTTC. Its translation: CAGGRGLGYEQYF.

The chain combines TRBV19 with TRBJ2-1; D not resolved. Trimming removed 5 bases from V and 5 bases from J, with 10 bases in between. Germline V CDR1 and CDR2: LNHDA, SQIVND (reference sequence). The CDR3 loop spans 13 amino acids. The CDR3 loop reads CASSGRLDNEQFF. The CDR3 DNA is TGTGCCAGTAGTGGCAGGCTTGACAATGAGCAGTTCTTC.

V is TRBV28 and J is TRBJ2-5, with D possibly being TRBD1 (5 bases). This CDR3 has 15 amino acids. Germline V gene sequence: CDR1 MDHEN, CDR2 SYDVKM. V dropped 6 bases and J dropped 5 bases, with 19 bases sitting between them. The CDR3 DNA reads TGTGCCAGCAGGAATCCAAGGTCAAAGGGGGAGACCCAGTACTTC. Its protein is CASRNPRSKGETQYF. Based on the CDR3 plus reference TRBV28 and TRBJ2-5, the full variable domain is DVKVTQSSRYLVKRTGEKVFLECVQDMDHENMFWYRQDPGLGLRLIYFSYDVKMKEKGDIPEGYSVSREKKERFSLILESASTNQTSMYLCASRNPRSKGETQYFGPGTRLLVL.

The rearrangement uses TRBV11-3 and TRBJ2-5; no clear D. Trimming left V 1 base short and J 5 bases short, with 8 bases between. This CDR3 region has 13 residues. Germline V gene lookup returns CDR1 SGHNT and CDR2 YENEEA. The CDR3: CASSLGWGETQYF. The CDR3 DNA reads as TGTGCCAGCAGCTTAGGTTGGGGTGAGACCCAGTACTTC.

V and J are TRBV19 and TRBJ1-5; no firm D call. Germline assignment: CDR1 LNHDA and CDR2 SQIVND (reference sequence). Trimming took 9 bases from V and 6 from J, leaving 6 bases between them. This CDR3 has 10 amino acids. The CDR3 loop reads CARGVQPQHF. The DNA of the CDR3 is TGTGCCAGGGGAGTTCAGCCCCAGCATTTT.

The chain is built from TRBV11-1 and TRBJ1-6; possibly TRBD1 for D (6 bases). The CDR3 runs 16 residues. Germline V gene sequence: CDR1 SGHAT, CDR2 FQDESV (reference sequence). V dropped 5 bases and J dropped 13 bases, with 24 bases sitting between them. CDR3 sequence (DNA): TGTGCCAGCAGCGCGGCCGGGACAAACTCCGATCGGCCCCTCCACTTT. Residues: CASSAAGTNSDRPLHF. Full variable domain (outside the CDR3, taken from reference TRBV11-1 and TRBJ1-6): EAEVAQSPRYKITEKSQAVAFWCDPISGHATLYWYRQILGQGPELLVQFQDESVVDDSQLPKDRFSAERLKGVDSTLKIQPAELGDSAMYLCASSAAGTNSDRPLHFGNGTRLTVT.

This clone was seen a few times. J is TRBJ2-1 and V is TRBV11-1, with TRBD2 identical over 14 bases. This CDR3 spans 15 amino acids. J gave up 6 bases and V 5 bases, and 3 bases lay outside the gene matches. Germline V gene lookup returns CDR1 SGHAT and CDR2 FQDESV (reference sequence). Here the CDR3 DNA reads TGTGCCAGCAGCCCCGGACTAGCGGGGGGCAATGAGCAGTTCTTC. Its translation is CASSPGLAGGNEQFF.

This clone was counted a single time. The V call is TRBV6-5, the J call TRBJ2-7; D unresolved. Germline-derived CDR1 and CDR2 are MNHEY and SVGAGI. V was cut by 2 bases and J by 1 base, with 6 bases left in between. The CDR3 runs 13 residues. CDR3 loop: CASSYAGSYEQYF. As DNA, the CDR3 is TGTGCCAGCAGTTACGCCGGGTCCTACGAGCAGTACTTC.

This clone was recorded only once. The chain links TRBV11-2 to TRBJ1-1; weak D call: TRBD1 (5 bases). The germline V gene encodes CDR1 SGHAT and CDR2 FQNNGV. Trimming took 5 bases from V and 4 from J, leaving 14 bases between them. The CDR3 totals 14 residues. CDR3 amino acids: CASSRRQTATEAFF. The CDR3 DNA reads as TGTGCCAGCAGCCGCAGACAGACGGCCACTGAAGCTTTCTTT.

This chain links TRBV2 with TRBJ2-7, with TRBD2 as a possible D gene (6 bases). CDR1 is SNHLY and CDR2 is FYNNEI in the germline V gene. The V gene lost 7 bases and the J gene lost 7 bases, with 20 bases spanning the gap. The CDR3 length is 14 residues. The CDR3, as DNA: TGTGCCAGCACCACGGGGAGGACGCCTCGGGAGCAGTACTTC. The encoded protein is CASTTGRTPREQYF. The full variable domain, with the rest looked up from reference TRBV2 and TRBJ2-7, is EPEVTQTPSHQVTQMGQEVILRCVPISNHLYFYWYRQILGQKVEFLVSFYNNEISEKSEIFDDQFSVERPDGSNFTLKIRSTKLEDSAMYFCASTTGRTPREQYFGPGTRLTVT.

The chain uses TRBV11-2 and TRBJ2-7, with TRBD1 as a possible D gene (6 bases). This CDR3 is 13 amino acids long. The germline CDR1 and CDR2 sequences are SGHAT and FQNNGV. The V end lost 3 bases, the J end lost 3 bases, and 9 bases lay between the germline ends. The CDR3 nucleotides read TGTGCCAGCAGCTTTCAGGGGATCTACGAGCAGTACTTC. It is translated as CASSFQGIYEQYF.

This sequence joins TRBV5-1 and TRBJ2-5; perhaps TRBD2 as D (7 bases). V shed 7 bases and J shed 4 bases, with 23 bases lying between them. This CDR3 is 16 amino acids long. The germline V gene encodes CDR1 SGHRS and CDR2 YFSETQ. The CDR3 DNA reads TGCGCCAGCTCCTACTGGGGGGCGGGAGAGAGAGAGACCCAGTACTTC. Amino acid sequence: CASSYWGAGERETQYF.

The chain carries TRBV6-5 and TRBJ2-2; D is unresolved. Deletions cut 6 bases from V and 7 bases from J, with 9 bases between. Germline loops: CDR1 MNHEY, CDR2 SVGAGI. CDR3 size: 12 residues. CDR3 in DNA: TGTGCCAGCAGGAAGGCGGACGGGGAGCTGTTTTTT. It specifies CASRKADGELFF.

The rearrangement links TRBV5-3 to TRBJ1-5, with D maybe TRBD1 (6 bases). TRBV5-3 is designated an ORF whose function remains uncertain. The CDR3 runs to 16 residues. The ends were cut back, 4 bases at V and 2 bases at J, with 16 bases in the middle. CDR3 bases: TGTGCCAGAAGCAGACCCAGGGGCGCAGGCAATCAGCCCCAGCATTTT. Residues: CARSRPRGAGNQPQHF.

The chain joins TRBV30 to TRBJ2-7, with 8 bases fitting TRBD2. The germline gives CDR1 GTSNPN, CDR2 SVGIG (reference sequence). The CDR3 contains 11 residues. V was clipped by 7 bases and J by 4 bases; unmatched bases: 3. CDR3 region: CASAGVYEQYF. The CDR3 nucleotides are TGTGCCTCAGCGGGGGTATACGAGCAGTACTTC.

This sequence joins TRBV2 and TRBJ1-2; possibly TRBD1 for D (5 bases). V was clipped by 0 bases and J by 2 bases, with 10 bases between them. From germline, CDR1 is SNHLY and CDR2 FYNNEI. The CDR3 sequence is 15 residues long. The CDR3 loop reads CASSEALPGNYGYTF. Written as DNA, the CDR3 is TGTGCCAGCAGTGAAGCGCTTCCAGGGAACTATGGCTACACCTTC. Based on the CDR3 plus reference TRBV2 and TRBJ1-2, the full variable domain is EPEVTQTPSHQVTQMGQEVILRCVPISNHLYFYWYRQILGQKVEFLVSFYNNEISEKSEIFDDQFSVERPDGSNFTLKIRSTKLEDSAMYFCASSEALPGNYGYTFGSGTRLTVV.

The rearrangement uses TRBV5-1 and TRBJ2-5, with a possible D match to TRBD1 (8 bases). The CDR3 length is 15 residues. Germline V CDR1 and CDR2: SGHRS, YFSETQ. The germline V and J ends were trimmed by 6 bases and 3 bases, with 18 bases remaining between them. The CDR3 here is CASTRTGLAEETQYF. CDR3 DNA sequence: TGCGCCAGCACAAGGACAGGGCTAGCGGAAGAGACCCAGTACTTC.

This sequence joins TRBV6-5 and TRBJ2-7; the D gene could be TRBD1 or TRBD2 (5 bases each). The CDR3 has 13 amino acids. CDR1 and CDR2 from the germline V gene are MNHEY and SVGAGI. Trimming stripped 2 bases from V and 1 base from J, with 6 bases between. CDR3 sequence: CASSYGGSYEQYF. CDR3 DNA: TGTGCCAGCAGTTACGGGGGATCCTACGAGCAGTACTTC.

The V gene is TRBV6-6, the J gene TRBJ2-1; 7 bases are shared with TRBD2. Germline-derived CDR1 and CDR2 are MNHNY and SVGAGI (reference sequence). This CDR3 region has 15 residues. Trimming took 5 bases from V and 3 from J; bases not matched to a gene: 7. CDR3 DNA sequence: TGTGCCAGCAGTGATCCAGCGGGAAACTACAATGAGCAGTTCTTC. Its translation is CASSDPAGNYNEQFF.

The CDR3 sequence is CASSYSAQGRGYTF. Written as DNA, the CDR3 is TGTGCCAGCAGTTACTCTGCGCAGGGGAGGGGCTACACCTTC. The genes are TRBV6-6 and TRBJ1-2; possible D gene TRBD1, 6 bases. The V end was cut by 0 bases, the J end by 8 bases, with 13 bases between. Germline CDR1 and CDR2: MNHNY and SVGAGI (reference sequence). This CDR3 is 14 amino acids long.

The rearrangement joins TRBV2 to TRBJ2-7; 8 nucleotides match TRBD1. This CDR3 is 15 amino acids long. Germline V gives CDR1 SNHLY, CDR2 FYNNEI. Unmatched junction bases numbered 6, after V lost 2 bases and J lost 3 bases. The CDR3 reads CASSERGQGLYEQYF. DNA for the CDR3: TGTGCCAGCAGTGAAAGAGGACAGGGCCTCTACGAGCAGTACTTC. Full variable domain (rest looked up from reference TRBV2 and TRBJ2-7): EPEVTQTPSHQVTQMGQEVILRCVPISNHLYFYWYRQILGQKVEFLVSFYNNEISEKSEIFDDQFSVERPDGSNFTLKIRSTKLEDSAMYFCASSERGQGLYEQYFGPGTRLTVT.

This sequence joins TRBV10-2 and TRBJ1-2; TRBD1 might be the D (5 bases). The germline V and J ends were trimmed by 2 bases and 4 bases, with 14 bases remaining between them. The CDR3 is 15 residues long. CDR1 is WSHSY and CDR2 is SAAADI in the germline V gene. CDR3 nucleotide sequence: TGCGCCAGCAGTGAGCTTCTGGGGGGTCCCTATGGCTACACCTTC. Amino acids: CASSELLGGPYGYTF.

The rearrangement joins TRBV10-3 to TRBJ1-1; tentatively, D is TRBD1 (5 bases). CDR1 is ENHRY and CDR2 is SYGVKD in the germline V gene. This CDR3 contains 14 residues. V lost 6 bases and J lost 0, with 11 bases in between. CDR3 sequence (DNA): TGTGCCATCAGGGTGGACATTTTGAACACTGAAGCTTTCTTT. It translates to CAIRVDILNTEAFF.

The chain recombines TRBV18 with TRBJ2-3; maybe TRBD2 (5 bases). Germline CDR1 and CDR2: KGHSH and LQKENI. The CDR3 runs 17 residues. The germline V and J ends were trimmed by 3 bases and 4 bases, with 20 bases remaining between them. The CDR3 here is CASSPALGGSDADTQYF. For the CDR3, the DNA is TGTGCCAGCTCACCGGCTCTAGGTGGGAGTGACGCAGATACGCAGTATTTT. Looking up the rest from reference TRBV18 and TRBJ2-3 gives the full variable domain: NAGVMQNPRHLVRRRGQEARLRCSPMKGHSHVYWYRQLPEEGLKFMVYLQKENIIDESGMPKERFSAEFPKEGPSILRIQQVVRGDSAAYFCASSPALGGSDADTQYFGPGTRLTVL.